The rows below give T cell receptor beta chains drawn from one sample of a study of cytomegalovirus exposure and HLA in healthy donors. TCRdb's table, derived via immunoSEQ multiplex PCR, lists solely in-frame clones and lacks some. The table includes 150,000 or so clones, around 72% detected once. Sequencing was carried out using PBMCs. The source is a woman aged 45-59 years in good health and CMV-seropositive. Each CDR3 is given with its conserved first and last residue. Each record gives: D gene, J gene, V gene, clone size, CDR3 protein, CDR3 DNA. D genes are given only for firm matches. Some rows have no size entry. The others give once, few or many, or a class for an expanded clone.

TRBD1,TRBJ2-6,TRBV4-3,.,CASSPSTGDPSGANVLTF,TGCGCCAGCAGCCCCTCGACAGGGGACCCCTCTGGGGCCAACGTCCTGACTTTC
TRBD2,TRBJ2-7,TRBV7-2,.,CASSLGLALYEQYF,TGTGCCAGCAGCTTAGGACTAGCCCTCTACGAGCAGTACTTC
.,TRBJ2-1,TRBV7-7,once,CASSLDRSNEQFF,TGTGCTAGCAGCTTAGATCGGTCAAATGAGCAGTTCTTC
.,TRBJ1-2,TRBV19,.,CASSYGQTYGYTF,TGTGCCAGTAGTTACGGACAGACCTATGGCTACACCTTC
TRBD1,TRBJ1-1,TRBV19,.,CASSKEDRGAFF,TGTGCCAGTTCAAAAGAGGACAGGGGGGCTTTCTTT
.,TRBJ2-7,TRBV9,.,CASSVQAEGAYEQYF,TGTGCCAGCAGCGTTCAGGCAGAGGGGGCCTACGAGCAGTACTTC
TRBD1,TRBJ1-5,TRBV4-3,.,CASSRRTGAGQPQHF,TGCGCCAGCAGCCGCCGGACAGGGGCTGGTCAGCCCCAGCATTTT
TRBD1,TRBJ2-6,TRBV4-2,.,CASSQETGPGANVLTF,TGTGCCAGCAGCCAAGAGACAGGGCCCGGGGCCAACGTCCTGACTTTC
TRBD1,TRBJ2-7,TRBV18,.,CASSPETGGTYEQYF,TGTGCCAGCTCACCAGAGACAGGGGGAACCTACGAGCAGTACTTC
.,TRBJ2-1,TRBV6-5,.,CASSLAASSYNEQFF,TGTGCCAGCAGCTTAGCGGCTTCCTCCTACAATGAGCAGTTCTTC
.,TRBJ2-7,TRBV28,.,CASSYKEGTYEQYF,TGTGCCAGCAGTTACAAGGAGGGCACCTACGAGCAGTACTTC
TRBD2,TRBJ2-1,TRBV7-2,.,CASSSSGNEQFF,TGTGCCAGCAGCTCTAGCGGGAATGAGCAGTTCTTC
TRBD2,TRBJ2-1,TRBV5-1,.,CASSLGTSGIGVEQFF,TGCGCCAGCAGCTTGGGGACTAGCGGGATAGGGGTTGAGCAGTTCTTC
.,TRBJ2-5,TRBV7-7,.,CASSLSGAGGETQYF,TGTGCTAGCAGCCTTTCGGGGGCCGGGGGGGAGACCCAGTACTTC
TRBD2,TRBJ2-5,TRBV5-4,few,CASSFPGGPETQYF,TGTGCCAGCAGCTTTCCGGGGGGGCCCGAGACCCAGTACTTC
TRBD1,TRBJ2-6,TRBV28,few,CASSLPQGAAGANVLTF,TGTGCCAGCAGTCTCCCACAGGGGGCGGCTGGGGCCAACGTCCTGACTTTC
TRBD2,TRBJ2-7,TRBV5-1,.,CASSLVSGVSYEQYF,TGCGCCAGCAGCTTGGTTAGCGGGGTCTCCTACGAGCAGTACTTC
TRBD2,TRBJ2-3,TRBV5-6,.,CASSEGLAASTDTQYF,TGTGCCAGCAGCGAGGGACTAGCGGCTAGCACAGATACGCAGTATTTT
.,TRBJ2-7,TRBV6-5,.,CASSPRRTSYEQYF,TGTGCCAGCAGTCCCCGACGGACTTCGTACGAGCAGTACTTC
.,TRBJ2-5,TRBV9,.,CASSSSGAQYF,TGTGCCAGCAGCTCCTCAGGGGCCCAGTACTTC
TRBD2,TRBJ2-3,TRBV7-9,once,CASSSKQASGSVADTQYF,TGTGCCAGCAGCTCCAAGCAGGCTAGCGGGAGTGTAGCAGATACGCAGTATTTT
.,TRBJ1-1,TRBV7-7,once,CASSPRQGTEAFF,TGTGCTAGCAGCCCCCGTCAGGGGACGGAAGCTTTCTTT
.,TRBJ2-3,TRBV18,.,CASSPRVLREGLTQYF,TGTGCCAGCTCACCACGGGTGCTACGGGAAGGGCTTACGCAGTATTTT
TRBD1,TRBJ2-1,TRBV6-4,.,CASSDRQGYNEQFF,TGTGCCAGCAGTGATCGACAGGGGTACAATGAGCAGTTCTTC
TRBD1,TRBJ2-2,TRBV30,.,CAWRALGQENTGELFF,TGTGCCTGGAGGGCCCTTGGACAGGAGAACACCGGGGAGCTGTTTTTT
.,TRBJ2-3,TRBV9,few,CASSVAPTGLGADTQYF,TGTGCCAGCAGCGTAGCCCCTACCGGGCTAGGGGCAGATACGCAGTATTTT
TRBD1,TRBJ1-2,TRBV2,.,CASSDEGAPSYGYTF,TGTGCCAGCAGTGATGAGGGGGCGCCTTCTTATGGCTACACCTTC
TRBD1,TRBJ2-7,TRBV29-1,.,CSVAAGTASSEQYF,TGCAGCGTTGCCGCCGGGACAGCGTCGTCGGAGCAGTACTTC
TRBD2,TRBJ2-3,TRBV13,.,CASSPRLAGAVDTQYF,TGTGCCAGCAGCCCCCGACTAGCGGGAGCCGTAGATACGCAGTATTTT
.,TRBJ2-7,TRBV6-5,.,CASSYYQGYEQYF,TGTGCCAGCAGTTACTACCAGGGCTACGAGCAGTACTTC
.,TRBJ2-1,TRBV7-3,.,CASSPPGSTNNEQFF,TGTGCCAGCAGCCCACCCGGGTCTACCAACAATGAGCAGTTCTTC
.,TRBJ1-1,TRBV28,once,CASSPDSPFEAFF,TGTGCCAGCAGTCCTGACAGCCCCTTTGAAGCTTTCTTT
TRBD1,TRBJ1-2,TRBV30,.,CAWSVQGHGYTF,TGTGCCTGGAGTGTACAGGGGCATGGCTACACCTTC
.,TRBJ1-1,TRBV7-2,.,CASSLALGQNTEAFF,TGTGCCAGCAGCTTAGCGCTGGGGCAGAACACTGAAGCTTTCTTT
.,TRBJ1-6,TRBV6-5,.,CASSYSGQGNSPLHF,TGTGCCAGCAGTTACTCTGGGCAGGGTAATTCACCCCTCCACTTT
.,TRBJ1-2,TRBV10-3,.,CATGGELLYGYTF,TGTGCCACCGGCGGGGAGCTCCTCTATGGCTACACCTTC
TRBD1,TRBJ2-3,TRBV7-2,.,CASSLDRAGTDTQYF,TGTGCCAGCAGCCTCGACAGGGCGGGCACAGATACGCAGTATTTT
TRBD1,TRBJ2-1,TRBV19,.,CASSMARGSSYNEQFF,TGTGCCAGTAGTATGGCCAGGGGGAGCTCCTACAATGAGCAGTTCTTC
.,TRBJ1-3,TRBV28,once,CASSSADSSGNTIYF,TGTGCCAGCAGTTCCGCGGACAGCTCTGGAAACACCATATATTTT
.,TRBJ1-2,TRBV7-2,.,CASSSSAGGGTGYGYTF,TGTGCCAGCAGCTCCTCGGCGGGGGGAGGTACGGGCTATGGCTACACCTTC
TRBD2,TRBJ2-3,TRBV5-1,few,CASSPQTSGYTDTQYF,TGCGCCAGCAGCCCCCAGACTAGCGGTTACACAGATACGCAGTATTTT
.,TRBJ2-4,TRBV5-1,once,CASSQIPRGQGGDSQYF,TGCGCCAGCAGCCAAATACCTCGTGGACAGGGAGGGGACAGTCAGTACTTC
.,TRBJ1-2,TRBV10-3,.,CAISESGGNYGYTF,TGTGCCATCAGTGAGTCTGGAGGGAACTATGGCTACACCTTC
.,TRBJ2-7,TRBV28,.,CASSLWGWESSYEQYF,TGTGCCAGCAGTTTATGGGGATGGGAGAGCTCCTACGAGCAGTACTTC
.,TRBJ1-2,TRBV7-9,.,CASSSPWDTANYGYTF,TGTGCCAGCAGCTCGCCGTGGGACACAGCTAACTATGGCTACACCTTC
TRBD1,TRBJ1-4,TRBV4-2,.,CASSQQDRDNEKLFF,TGTGCCAGCAGCCAACAGGACAGGGACAATGAAAAACTGTTTTTT
.,TRBJ2-1,TRBV5-8,.,CASGETYNEQFF,TGTGCCAGCGGAGAAACCTACAATGAGCAGTTCTTC
.,TRBJ1-1,TRBV6-1,.,CASSERRGHTEAFF,TGTGCCAGCAGTGAAAGGAGGGGCCACACTGAAGCCTTCTTT
TRBD1,TRBJ1-6,TRBV19,once,CASSIDSTGNNSPLHF,TGTGCCAGTAGTATAGATTCGACAGGGAATAATTCACCCCTCCACTTT
.,TRBJ2-3,TRBV7-2,.,CASSLAVTSTDTQYF,TGTGCCAGCAGCTTAGCAGTCACATCCACAGATACGCAGTATTTT
.,TRBJ1-1,TRBV19,few,CASSPGNRVTEAFF,TGTGCCAGTAGCCCGGGGAACAGGGTAACTGAAGCTTTCTTT
.,TRBJ1-2,TRBV4-3,once,CASSQEMGDYGYTF,TGCGCCAGCAGCCAAGAAATGGGGGACTATGGCTACACCTTT
TRBD1,TRBJ2-5,TRBV30,.,CARSTGTGNRETQYF,TGTGCCCGCTCTACCGGGACAGGGAATCGTGAGACCCAGTACTTC
TRBD1,TRBJ1-1,TRBV28,few,CASRQQGAVTEAFF,TGTGCCAGCAGACAACAGGGGGCAGTCACTGAAGCTTTCTTT
.,TRBJ1-2,TRBV4-2,.,CASSQDQGQDWGYTF,TGTGCCAGCAGCCAAGACCAGGGGCAGGACTGGGGCTACACCTTC
.,TRBJ2-7,TRBV6-1,.,CASKGGNSRSYEQYF,TGTGCCAGCAAGGGGGGGAACAGCCGCTCCTACGAGCAGTACTTC
TRBD1,TRBJ1-2,TRBV28,once,CASSPTDRGRDGYTF,TGTGCCAGCAGTCCAACGGACAGGGGACGCGATGGCTACACCTTC